Following are 18 T cell receptor beta chains from one sample sequenced in a study of cytomegalovirus exposure and HLA in healthy donors (dated 2017 in TCRdb). The library was produced with the immunoSEQ multiplex PCR assay. For the multiplex PCR, a mixture combining 60 forward primers for TCR Vbeta segments and 13 reverse primers for TCR Jbeta segments was used. TCRdb obtained this table from immuneACCESS and retained in-frame rearrangements with V and J assigned. These tables miss some clones; where compared with another copy, unresolved V genes account for less than half of the shortfall, and the remainder is unexplained. For this sample the table gives 110,000 or so clones, of which around 80% were detected only once. The ten most abundant clones make up roughly 1.5% of the sample. Sequenced: PBMCs. These receptors were obtained from a woman between 18 and 29 years old in good health and CMV-seronegative.

This clone was counted a few times. This chain joins TRBV7-9 and TRBJ1-5, with 8 bases aligning to TRBD1. The CDR3 is 14 residues long. V shed 4 bases, J shed 10 bases, and the junction held 9 bases outside the gene matches. CDR1 is SEHNR and CDR2 is FQNEAQ in the germline V gene (reference sequence). CDR3 DNA: TGTGCCAGCAGCTCGGACAGGGCACCGGTTCCCCAGCATTTT. It is translated as CASSSDRAPVPQHF.

In its sample, this clone was seen a few times. This sequence joins TRBV25-1 and TRBJ1-3; D is undetermined. The CDR3 contains 15 residues. Per the germline V gene, CDR1 is MGHDK and CDR2 is SYGVNS. V was cut by 3 bases and J by 0 bases, with 9 bases left in between. The CDR3 nucleotides read TGTGCCAGCAGTGATAGGCGGCACTCTGGAAACACCATATATTTT. Translated, it gives CASSDRRHSGNTIYF.

The chain couples TRBV4-3 to TRBJ2-5; 14 nucleotides match TRBD2. The CDR3 runs 16 residues. Germline lookup yields CDR1 LGHNA and CDR2 YSLEER. V shed 4 bases, J shed 4 bases, and the junction held 5 bases outside the gene matches. For the CDR3, the DNA is TGCGCCAGCAGCCGTACCGGGACTAGCGGGGGAGAGACCCAGTACTTC. It is translated as CASSRTGTSGGETQYF.

The rearrangement joins TRBV6-1 to TRBJ1-2; 7 nucleotides agree with TRBD1. V shed 5 bases and J 4 bases; nucleotides not matched to a gene: 4. CDR1 MNHNS and CDR2 SASEGT come from the germline V gene. This CDR3 is built from 13 residues. CDR3 DNA sequence: TGTGCCAGCAGTCACGGACAGGTCTATGGCTACACCTTC. Protein sequence: CASSHGQVYGYTF.

The chain links TRBV11-2 to TRBJ1-1, with 7 bases identical to TRBD1. The CDR3 covers 13 residues. The J segment lost 11 bases and the V segment lost 0 bases, leaving 6 bases of the junction unmatched. Germline V gives CDR1 SGHAT, CDR2 FQNNGV. CDR3 sequence reads: CASSLDLPGQAFF. Here the CDR3 DNA reads TGTGCCAGCAGCTTAGATCTCCCGGGACAGGCTTTCTTT.

The V gene is TRBV6-5, the J gene TRBJ1-5; D might be TRBD1 (6 bases). The CDR3 length is 13 residues. CDR1 and CDR2 from the germline V gene are MNHEY and SVGAGI. V was shortened by 5 bases and J by 4 bases, with 9 bases between the two germline ends. CDR3 amino acids: CASSRDINQPQHF. The CDR3 DNA is TGTGCCAGCAGTAGGGACATTAATCAGCCCCAGCATTTT.

This sequence joins TRBV18 and TRBJ2-7; possible D gene TRBD2, 5 bases. Between the trimmed V and J ends, which lost 9 bases and 6 bases, there was a span of 18 bases. This CDR3 is 13 amino acids long. CDR1 and CDR2 (germline): KGHSH, LQKENI. In nucleotides, the CDR3 is TGTGCCAGTAAGCTTGGGGAGACGGGCGAGCAGTACTTC. Encoded protein: CASKLGETGEQYF.

The CDR3 spells CASSYSAGQPQHF. CDR3 nucleotide sequence: TGTGCCAGCAGTTACTCGGCAGGTCAGCCCCAGCATTTT. V is TRBV6-5 and J is TRBJ1-5; D remains unclear. V gave up 0 bases and J gave up 6 bases, with 6 bases separating them. The CDR3 runs to 13 residues. Germline CDR1 reads MNHEY; CDR2 reads SVGAGI.

This chain uses TRBV9 with TRBJ2-1; TRBD2 aligns across 8 bases. After removal of 3 bases from V and 7 bases from J, the junction contained 9 bases not matched to a gene. Germline V gene sequence: CDR1 SGDLS, CDR2 YYNGEE. The CDR3 consists of 15 residues. CDR3 DNA sequence: TGTGCCAGCAGCGCCTTAAGCGGGGGCCTTAATGAGCAGTTCTTC. Its translation: CASSALSGGLNEQFF.

The chain joins TRBV9 to TRBJ1-1; D call uncertain. The CDR3 totals 12 residues. Trimming took 4 bases from V and 6 from J, leaving 10 bases between them. Germline values: CDR1 SGDLS, CDR2 YYNGEE. Written as DNA, the CDR3 is TGTGCCAGCAGCCCCCTAGGCGCTGAAGCTTTCTTT. Amino acid sequence: CASSPLGAEAFF.

The chain combines TRBV19 with TRBJ1-5; D might be TRBD1 (6 bases). CDR1 and CDR2 from the germline V gene are LNHDA and SQIVND (reference sequence). CDR3 length: 15 amino acids. The V end lost 6 bases, the J end lost 2 bases, and 14 bases lay between the germline ends. CDR3 in amino acids: CASRWQGGGNQPQHF. CDR3 sequence (DNA): TGTGCCAGTAGGTGGCAAGGGGGAGGCAATCAGCCCCAGCATTTT.

The rearrangement uses TRBV5-1 and TRBJ2-5, with D possibly TRBD2 on 5 matching bases. The DNA end is a closer match to TRBJ2-7, so the J assignment may be wrong. Germline assignment: CDR1 SGHRS and CDR2 YFSETQ. This CDR3 contains 14 residues. CDR3 sequence reads: CASSPTVEVYEQYF. The CDR3 DNA reads TGCGCCAGCAGTCCCACAGTGGAGGTCTACGAGCAGTACTTC.

This chain links TRBV4-2 with TRBJ1-1, with TRBD1 identical over 7 bases. V lost 4 bases and J lost 2; bases outside the gene matches: 10. The V gene's germline CDR1 is LGHNA and CDR2 YNFKEQ. The CDR3 contains 16 residues. CDR3 loop: CASSRDKQGPNTEAFF. The CDR3 DNA reads TGTGCCAGCAGCCGAGACAAACAGGGGCCTAACACTGAAGCTTTCTTT.

The chain links TRBV19 to TRBJ1-4, with 9 bases identical to TRBD1. Trimming at V came to 5 bases and at J to 5 bases, leaving 6 bases not matched to a gene. Looked up from germline, CDR1 is LNHDA and CDR2 is SQIVND (reference sequence). The CDR3 runs to 15 residues. CDR3 amino acids: CASSLAGTGNEKLFF. The CDR3 DNA follows: TGTGCCAGTAGTCTTGCCGGGACAGGGAATGAAAAACTGTTTTTT.

The chain has TRBV19 and TRBJ2-5, with D perhaps TRBD2 (7 bases). Matching the DNA end better, TRBJ2-7 makes the J call doubtful. Germline loops: CDR1 LNHDA, CDR2 SQIVND (reference sequence). The CDR3 loop spans 17 amino acids. CDR3 in DNA: TGTGCCAGTAGTGAGACTAGCCCGGGACATTTACCGTACGAGCAGTACTTC. Its protein is CASSETSPGHLPYEQYF.

The chain employs TRBV11-2 and TRBJ1-3; a weak D match, TRBD1 (6 bases). Germline-derived CDR1 and CDR2 are SGHAT and FQNNGV. Trimming took 2 bases from V and 2 from J, leaving 13 bases between them. The CDR3 length is 16 residues. The CDR3 sequence: CASSLHRPGAGNTIYF. In DNA form, the CDR3 reads TGTGCCAGCAGCTTACACAGGCCAGGGGCTGGAAACACCATATATTTT.

The rearrangement links TRBV5-4 to TRBJ1-2; weak D call: TRBD1 (6 bases). V was shortened by 2 bases and J by 8 bases, with 28 bases between the two germline ends. CDR1 SGHNT and CDR2 YYREEE come from the germline V gene (reference sequence). The length of the CDR3 is 18 residues. In nucleotides, the CDR3 is TGTGCCAGCAGCTTCCTGGTCGGGGGGCTTATCTCCCCAGGAGGCTACACCTTC. Amino acids: CASSFLVGGLISPGGYTF.

The rearrangement uses TRBV14 and TRBJ2-1, with 13 positions matching TRBD2. The CDR3 spans 19 residues. The germline gives CDR1 SGHDN, CDR2 FVKESK. J gave up 8 bases and V 2 bases, and 15 bases lay outside the gene matches. The CDR3 loop is CASSQLRTRTSGRIDEQFF. The CDR3 region has the DNA TGTGCCAGCAGCCAATTGCGGACCCGGACTAGCGGGAGAATCGATGAGCAGTTCTTC.